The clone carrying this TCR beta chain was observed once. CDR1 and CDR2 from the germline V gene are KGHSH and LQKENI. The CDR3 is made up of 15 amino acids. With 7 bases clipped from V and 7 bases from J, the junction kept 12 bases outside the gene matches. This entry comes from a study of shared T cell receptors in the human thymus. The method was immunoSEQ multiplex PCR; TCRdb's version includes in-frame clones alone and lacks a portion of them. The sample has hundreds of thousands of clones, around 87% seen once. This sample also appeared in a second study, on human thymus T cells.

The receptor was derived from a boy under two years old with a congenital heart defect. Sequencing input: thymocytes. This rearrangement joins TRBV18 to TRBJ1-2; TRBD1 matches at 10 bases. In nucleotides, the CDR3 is TGTGCCAGCTTACCGGGACAGGGGATACGGAGTGGCTACACCTTC. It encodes CASLPGQGIRSGYTF.